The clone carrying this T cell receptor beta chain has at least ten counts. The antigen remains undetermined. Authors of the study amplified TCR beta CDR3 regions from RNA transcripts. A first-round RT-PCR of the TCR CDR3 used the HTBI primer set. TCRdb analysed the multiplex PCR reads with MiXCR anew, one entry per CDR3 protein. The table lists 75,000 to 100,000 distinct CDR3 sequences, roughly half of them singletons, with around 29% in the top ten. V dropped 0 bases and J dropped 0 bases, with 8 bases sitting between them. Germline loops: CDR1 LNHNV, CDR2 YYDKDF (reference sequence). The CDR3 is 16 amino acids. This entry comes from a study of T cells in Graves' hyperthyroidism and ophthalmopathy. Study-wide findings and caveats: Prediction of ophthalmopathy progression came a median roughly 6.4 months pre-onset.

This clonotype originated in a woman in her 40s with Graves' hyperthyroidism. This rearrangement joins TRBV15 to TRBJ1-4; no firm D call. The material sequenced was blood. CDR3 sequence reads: CATSRDRASTNEKLFF. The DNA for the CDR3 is TGTGCCACCAGCAGAGATAGAGCATCAACTAATGAAAAACTGTTTTTT. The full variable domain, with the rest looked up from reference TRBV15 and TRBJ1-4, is DAMVIQNPRYQVTQFGKPVTLSCSQTLNHNVMYWYQQKSSQAPKLLFHYYDKDFNNEADTPDNFQSRRPNTSFCFLDIRSPGLGDTAMYLCATSRDRASTNEKLFFGSGTQLSVL.